This entry lists 32 T cell receptor beta chains sequenced from one sample in a study of spatial heterogeneity in lung cancer. Time point given: sample taken at primary tumor resection. TCRdb processed the 5' RACE reads anew with MiXCR; each CDR3 protein has one entry. This table holds about 25,000 distinct CDR3 sequences, roughly 7% found once. The sequences come from PBMCs, collected at surgery. The receptors shown here come from a male donor with early-stage non-small cell lung cancer.

This clonotype was picked up many times. The genes are TRBV5-5 and TRBJ1-4; D gene uncertain. Trimming removed 2 bases at V and 5 bases at J, with 13 bases between. Germline-derived CDR1 and CDR2 are SGHKS and YYEKEE (reference sequence). The CDR3 length is 15 residues. This chain's CDR3 is CASSFVVGPNEKLFF. For the CDR3, the DNA is TGTGCCAGCAGCTTTGTAGTAGGGCCAAATGAAAAACTGTTTTTT.

This clonotype turned up a few times. The chain uses TRBV7-2 and TRBJ2-5; 8 nucleotides line up with TRBD2. The length of the CDR3 is 15 residues. CDR1 SGHTA and CDR2 FQGNSA come from the germline V gene. The V gene end was trimmed by 5 bases and the J gene end by 4 bases; junction bases not matched to a gene: 9. DNA for the CDR3: TGTGCCAGCAGCGAGCAGCGGGAGTGGGTAGAGACCCAGTACTTC. It codes for CASSEQREWVETQYF.

In its sample, this clonotype was seen many times. The chain combines TRBV4-1 with TRBJ2-3, with 7 positions matching TRBD2. CDR1 is MGHRA and CDR2 is YSYEKL in the germline V gene. Losses at the gene ends were 4 bases for V and 4 bases for J; bases not matched to a gene: 8. This CDR3 has 15 residues. CDR3 sequence: CASSRSGEGSDTQYF. CDR3 sequence (DNA): TGCGCCAGCAGCCGGAGCGGGGAAGGATCAGATACGCAGTATTTT.

This clonotype was counted many times. The chain is built from TRBV10-3 and TRBJ1-1, with 7 positions matching TRBD1. Trimming cost V 2 bases and J 6 bases; bases outside gene matches: 6. This CDR3 contains 14 residues. CDR1 is ENHRY, CDR2 SYGVKD, per germline. The CDR3: CAISEPRQGPEAFF. The CDR3 DNA is TGTGCCATCAGTGAGCCCCGACAGGGCCCTGAAGCTTTCTTT.

This clonotype rates as medium-sized. The V gene is TRBV27, the J gene TRBJ2-2; D could derive from TRBD1 or TRBD2 (5 bases each). Trimming shortened V by 4 bases and J by 8 bases, and 14 bases separated the two germline ends. There are 14 residues in the CDR3. The germline V gene has CDR1 MNHEY and CDR2 SMNVEV (reference sequence). The CDR3 region is CASSWGSEWGELFF. CDR3 nucleotide sequence: TGTGCCAGCAGTTGGGGGTCTGAGTGGGGGGAGCTGTTTTTT.

In this sample, this clonotype is medium-sized. The rearrangement uses TRBV7-9 and TRBJ2-1; D is perhaps TRBD2 (5 bases). Looked up from germline, CDR1 is SEHNR and CDR2 is FQNEAQ (reference sequence). Trimming took off 4 bases at V and 6 bases at J, with 19 bases between the two ends. The CDR3 has 16 amino acids. CDR3 nucleotides: TGTGCCAGCAGCTCCCGACTACAACCTCCGGTCAATGAGCAGTTCTTC. It encodes CASSSRLQPPVNEQFF.

This clonotype was recorded a few times. This rearrangement joins TRBV30 to TRBJ1-6, with a possible D match to TRBD1 (6 bases). Germline values: CDR1 GTSNPN, CDR2 SVGIG (reference sequence). Between the trimmed V and J ends, which lost 1 base and 9 bases, there was a span of 16 bases. The CDR3 sequence is 15 residues long. This chain's CDR3 is CAWSGTGQSASPLHF. CDR3 DNA sequence: TGTGCCTGGAGTGGGACGGGACAAAGTGCTTCACCCCTCCACTTT. Using reference TRBV30 and TRBJ1-6 for the parts outside the CDR3, the full variable domain is SQTIHQWPATLVQPVGSPLSLECTVEGTSNPNLYWYRQAAGRGLQLLFYSVGIGQISSEVPQNLSASRPQDRQFILSSKKLLLSDSGFYLCAWSGTGQSASPLHFGNGTRLTVT.

The table lists this clonotype with a few counts. The chain links TRBV19 to TRBJ1-2; D remains unclear. This CDR3 has 13 residues. Deletions cut 3 bases from V and 1 base from J, with 6 bases between. Germline CDR1 reads LNHDA; CDR2 reads SQIVND (reference sequence). CDR3 region: CASSIGFNYGYTF. The CDR3 nucleotides are TGTGCCAGTAGTATTGGATTTAACTATGGCTACACCTTC.

This clonotype was counted ten times or more. The rearrangement uses TRBV9 and TRBJ2-7; D call uncertain. The CDR3 has 16 residues. Germline CDR1 and CDR2: SGDLS and YYNGEE. The V end lost 3 bases, the J end lost 7 bases, and 23 bases lay between the germline ends. CDR3 bases: TGTGCCAGCAGCGAACGACCGGACCGCAAGGTAGGGGAGCAGTACTTC. It yields the protein CASSERPDRKVGEQYF.

This clonotype was observed at least ten times. The chain is built from TRBV3-1 and TRBJ1-4; no reliable D call. The CDR3 is 16 amino acids. V dropped 0 bases and J dropped 10 bases, with 18 bases sitting between them. Germline-derived CDR1 and CDR2 are LGHDT and YNNKEL (reference sequence). In DNA, the CDR3 is TGTGCCAGCAGCCAAGAGGACTCCCTGTACCCGGGAAAACTGTTTTTT. Its translation is CASSQEDSLYPGKLFF. The complete variable domain, with remaining parts taken from reference TRBV3-1 and TRBJ1-4, reads DTAVSQTPKYLVTQMGNDKSIKCEQNLGHDTMYWYKQDSKKFLKIMFSYNNKELIINETVPNRFSPKSPDKAHLNLHINSLELGDSAVYFCASSQEDSLYPGKLFFGSGTQLSVL.

This clonotype was picked up many times. This sequence joins TRBV2 and TRBJ2-3; possibly TRBD2 for D (6 bases). Germline assignment: CDR1 SNHLY and CDR2 FYNNEI. The ends were cut back, 8 bases at V and 0 bases at J, with 12 bases in the middle. This CDR3 has 14 amino acids. The CDR3 is CASVAGPSTDTQYF. CDR3 sequence (DNA): TGTGCCAGCGTCGCGGGGCCTAGCACAGATACGCAGTATTTT.

This clonotype has ten or more counts. CDR3: CSARDPGGYQETQYF. The DNA of the CDR3 is TGCAGTGCTAGAGACCCAGGGGGGTACCAAGAGACCCAGTACTTC. The chain recombines TRBV20-1 with TRBJ2-5; a possible D gene is TRBD1 (7 bases). The CDR3 is 15 residues long. Germline CDR1 is DFQATT and CDR2 is SNEGSKA (reference sequence). The V end was cut by 0 bases, the J end by 0 bases, with 11 bases between.

As for this clonotype: The junction differs from germline at one of its ends, possibly a read error. V is TRBV28 and J is TRBJ2-7; possibly TRBD1 for D (6 bases). CDR3 size: 15 residues. Germline V gene sequence: CDR1 MDHEN, CDR2 SYDVKM. CDR3 nucleotides: TGTGCCACCAGTTTCACCGGGACACCGTATTACGAGCAGTACTTC. Translated: CATSFTGTPYYEQYF.

This clonotype is medium-sized by share. The CDR3 loop is CASSLGPSYEQYF. CDR3 DNA sequence: TGTGCCAGCAGCTTAGGGCCCAGCTACGAGCAGTACTTC. The chain has TRBV7-6 and TRBJ2-7; D is ambiguous. The ends were cut back, 1 base at V and 3 bases at J, with 7 bases in the middle. The germline gives CDR1 SGHVS, CDR2 FNYEAQ. The CDR3 is 13 amino acids.

The chain recombines TRBV12-3 or TRBV12-4 with TRBJ2-1; D unresolved. The V end was cut by 2 bases, the J end by 5 bases, with 13 bases between. The CDR3 is 15 residues long. Here the CDR3 reads CASSLLGIGNNEQFF. CDR3 coding DNA: TGTGCCAGCAGTTTATTGGGTATAGGGAACAATGAGCAGTTCTTC.

This clonotype occurred many times. This chain uses TRBV18 with TRBJ1-2; D is undetermined. Germline values: CDR1 KGHSH, CDR2 LQKENI. This CDR3 contains 12 residues. V dropped 2 bases and J dropped 0 bases, with 1 base sitting between them. CDR3 nucleotide sequence: TGTGCCAGCTCACCATCTAACTATGGCTACACCTTC. It is translated as CASSPSNYGYTF. Based on the CDR3 plus reference TRBV18 and TRBJ1-2, the full variable domain is NAGVMQNPRHLVRRRGQEARLRCSPMKGHSHVYWYRQLPEEGLKFMVYLQKENIIDESGMPKERFSAEFPKEGPSILRIQQVVRGDSAAYFCASSPSNYGYTFGSGTRLTVV.

In this sample, this clonotype turned up many times. This rearrangement joins TRBV29-1 to TRBJ1-1; no clear D gene. Germline CDR1 and CDR2: SQVTM and ANQGSEA. The CDR3 runs 13 residues. Trimming pared 7 bases from V and 7 bases from J, leaving 19 bases between. The CDR3 DNA is TGCAGCGCCTCTGGGCCCACGCGGGTTGAAGCTTTCTTT. Its translation: CSASGPTRVEAFF.

The chain has TRBV3-1 and TRBJ2-3; 7 nucleotides align to TRBD2. There are 15 residues in the CDR3. V was pared by 1 base and J by 6 bases, with 7 bases of the junction left unmatched. Germline CDR1 and CDR2: LGHDT and YNNKEL (reference sequence). CDR3 in amino acids: CASSQGAGPRDTQYF. The CDR3 DNA sequence: TGTGCCAGCAGCCAAGGAGCGGGGCCCAGGGATACGCAGTATTTT.

Note on this clonotype: One junction end disagrees with the germline gene, perhaps due to a read error. The J gene is TRBJ2-5, the V gene TRBV7-2; weak D call: TRBD2 (6 bases). CDR1 and CDR2 (germline): SGHTA, FQGNSA. The CDR3 length is 15 residues. The CDR3 region is CASSPKRATQGTQYF. The CDR3 nucleotides are TGTGCCAGCAGTCCAAAGCGGGCCACCCAAGGGACCCAGTACTTC.

This clonotype was seen many times. The chain has TRBV10-3 and TRBJ1-6; 11 bases are shared with TRBD1. From germline, CDR1 is ENHRY and CDR2 SYGVKD. The CDR3 spans 20 residues. V lost 0 bases, J lost 5 bases, and 12 bases stayed unmatched. CDR3: CAISESNIRTGGVDNSPLHF. The CDR3 bases are TGTGCCATCAGTGAGTCGAATATCCGGACAGGGGGCGTCGATAATTCACCCCTCCACTTT.

This clonotype appeared many times. This chain connects TRBV3-1 to TRBJ2-1; 7 bases map to TRBD1. J was trimmed by 4 bases and V by 2 bases; bases with no gene match: 2. Germline CDR1 is LGHDT and CDR2 is YNNKEL (reference sequence). CDR3 length equals 14 residues. The DNA for the CDR3 is TGTGCCAGCAGCCAATGGGGACAGTACAATGAGCAGTTCTTC. As protein: CASSQWGQYNEQFF.

This clonotype was detected ten times or more. The chain is built from TRBV5-1 and TRBJ2-2; 14 bases align to TRBD2. In germline, CDR1 is SGHRS, CDR2 YFSETQ. The CDR3 runs to 17 residues. Trimming at V came to 4 bases and at J to 8 bases, leaving 10 bases not matched to a gene. The CDR3: CASSPGLAGGSGGELFF. CDR3 sequence (DNA): TGCGCCAGCAGCCCCGGACTAGCGGGAGGCTCCGGAGGGGAGCTGTTTTTT.

This clonotype was counted at least ten times. V and J are TRBV20-1 and TRBJ2-7; D unclear. V was clipped by 3 bases and J by 7 bases, with 16 bases between them. The V gene's germline CDR1 is DFQATT and CDR2 SNEGSKA (reference sequence). The CDR3 sequence is 13 residues long. The CDR3 region has the DNA TGCAGTGCTAGTGTTTTTCGGGCGGAGGAGCAGTACTTC. Translating it yields CSASVFRAEEQYF.

This clonotype occurred a few times. This sequence joins TRBV18 and TRBJ1-1; weak D call: TRBD1 (5 bases). The CDR3 covers 14 residues. Trimming took 3 bases from V and 11 from J, leaving 19 bases between them. Germline CDR1 and CDR2: KGHSH and LQKENI. Here the CDR3 reads CASSPRDGISGAFF. CDR3 nucleotide sequence: TGTGCCAGCTCACCGAGGGACGGCATAAGTGGTGCTTTCTTT.

The rearrangement links TRBV10-2 to TRBJ2-2, with D unclear. The germline V gene has CDR1 WSHSY and CDR2 SAAADI. Trimming took off 6 bases at V and 2 bases at J, with 10 bases between the two ends. The CDR3 contains 14 residues. CDR3 protein: CASSSFLNTGELFF. As DNA, the CDR3 is TGCGCCAGCAGCTCCTTCCTAAACACCGGGGAGCTGTTTTTT.

The sample holds a few counts of this clonotype. V usage is TRBV30 and J usage is TRBJ2-1; no reliable D call. This CDR3 region has 12 residues. The ends were cut back, 3 bases at V and 5 bases at J, with 8 bases in the middle. Germline assignment: CDR1 GTSNPN and CDR2 SVGIG (reference sequence). Here the CDR3 reads CAWSPDNNEQFF. CDR3 nucleotide sequence: TGTGCCTGGAGCCCGGATAACAATGAGCAGTTCTTC.

This CDR3 reads CASSGRDRSNTEAFF. The DNA of the CDR3 is TGTGCCAGCAGCGGAAGGGACAGATCGAACACTGAAGCTTTCTTT. The rearrangement uses TRBV5-6 and TRBJ1-1, with 7 bases fitting TRBD1. J gave up 1 base and V 4 bases, and 7 bases lay outside the gene matches. Germline loops: CDR1 SGHDT, CDR2 YYEEEE. This CDR3 contains 15 residues.

This clonotype has ten or more counts. This sequence joins TRBV10-1 and TRBJ1-1, with a tentative D call TRBD1 (5 bases). Germline assignment: CDR1 WNHNN and CDR2 SYGVQD (reference sequence). Trimming shortened V by 0 bases and J by 4 bases, and 6 bases separated the two germline ends. The CDR3 totals 13 residues. The CDR3 bases are TGCGCCAGCAGTGAGTCGGGGGGCACTGAAGCTTTCTTT. It yields the protein CASSESGGTEAFF.

The gene calls are TRBV10-1 and TRBJ2-2; tentative D call: TRBD2 (6 bases). This CDR3 has 14 residues. The V end lost 4 bases, the J end lost 1 base, and 7 bases lay between the germline ends. Germline assignment: CDR1 WNHNN and CDR2 SYGVQD (reference sequence). CDR3 bases: TGCGCCAGCAGTGTGGGGGGGAACACCGGGGAGCTGTTTTTT. Amino acid sequence: CASSVGGNTGELFF.

This clonotype was counted at least ten times. This rearrangement joins TRBV14 to TRBJ1-4, with D tentatively TRBD1 (5 bases). Trimming cost V 8 bases and J 2 bases, with 6 bases left between them. Germline loops: CDR1 SGHDN, CDR2 FVKESK. CDR3 size: 12 residues. CDR3 amino acids: CASRGTNEKLFF. The DNA of the CDR3 is TGTGCCAGCCGGGGCACTAATGAAAAACTGTTTTTT.

This chain joins TRBV19 and TRBJ1-3, with D possibly TRBD1 on 6 matching bases. Trimming took off 10 bases at V and 1 base at J, with 14 bases between the two ends. The germline V gene encodes CDR1 LNHDA and CDR2 SQIVND (reference sequence). The CDR3 loop spans 14 amino acids. In nucleotides, the CDR3 is TGTGCCACCTCAGGGGTTTCTTCTGGAAACACCATATATTTT. This codes for CATSGVSSGNTIYF.

The chain carries TRBV6-2 or TRBV6-3 and TRBJ2-5; TRBD2 aligns across 12 bases. The CDR3 is 16 residues long. The junction had 5 bases not matched to a gene; V was cut back by 4 bases and J by 2 bases. Germline V gives CDR1 MNHEY, CDR2 SVGEGT. CDR3 protein: CASSLRTSGVQETQYF. In DNA form, the CDR3 reads TGTGCCAGCAGTTTAAGGACTAGCGGGGTACAAGAGACCCAGTACTTC.